This passage covers 9 T cell receptor beta chains from one sample sequenced in a study of OX40 agonist ivuxolimab in advanced cancers. Libraries were prepared by immunoSEQ multiplex PCR; TCRdb keeps only in-frame clonotypes and omits some of them. The sample shows under 25,000 clones, 78% of them seen only once. Sequencing used CD4+ or CD8+ T cells sorted from blood, obtained in a trial of the OX40 agonist ivuxolimab. Receptors originate from an adult with an advanced solid tumor such as melanoma, head and neck, liver or kidney cancer.

This rearrangement joins TRBV4-3 to TRBJ1-6; 7 bases fit TRBD1. This CDR3 has 15 residues. With 4 bases clipped from V and 9 bases from J, the junction kept 9 bases outside the gene matches. The germline V gene has CDR1 LGHNA and CDR2 YSLEER. CDR3 protein: CASSPSQGVSSPLHF. CDR3 nucleotide sequence: TGCGCCAGCAGCCCAAGCCAGGGGGTCAGTTCACCCCTCCACTTT.

The V gene is TRBV9, the J gene TRBJ1-6, with D perhaps matching TRBD1 (5 bases). CDR3 size: 16 residues. CDR1 and CDR2 from the germline V gene are SGDLS and YYNGEE. V lost 0 bases and J 0 bases, leaving 7 bases between the germline ends. The CDR3 protein is CASSVEGSSYNSPLHF. The CDR3, as DNA: TGTGCCAGCAGCGTAGAGGGGAGCTCCTATAATTCACCCCTCCACTTT.

Only a few counts were recorded for this clone. This chain connects TRBV4-3 to TRBJ1-3; D unclear. The CDR3 spans 16 residues. The V and J ends lost 0 bases and 0 bases respectively, with 9 bases between them. Germline CDR1 reads LGHNA; CDR2 reads YSLEER. This CDR3 is CASSQDEYNSGNTIYF. As DNA, the CDR3 is TGCGCCAGCAGCCAAGACGAGTATAACTCTGGAAACACCATATATTTT.

This chain joins TRBV27 and TRBJ2-3; unclear D gene. This CDR3 has 14 residues. The ends were cut back, 0 bases at V and 0 bases at J, with 4 bases in the middle. CDR1 MNHEY and CDR2 SMNVEV come from the germline V gene (reference sequence). DNA of the CDR3: TGTGCCAGCAGTTTATCTACTAGCACAGATACGCAGTATTTT. Translation gives CASSLSTSTDTQYF.

V is TRBV7-9 and J is TRBJ1-1, with unresolved D. The V end lost 3 bases, the J end lost 0 bases, and 11 bases lay between the germline ends. Germline loops: CDR1 SEHNR, CDR2 FQNEAQ (reference sequence). The CDR3 contains 15 residues. The CDR3 nucleotides read TGTGCCAGCAGCTTTAGGTATGGGCTGAACACTGAAGCTTTCTTT. This translates into CASSFRYGLNTEAFF. The full variable domain, with the rest looked up from reference TRBV7-9 and TRBJ1-1, is DTGVSQNPRHKITKRGQNVTFRCDPISEHNRLYWYRQTLGQGPEFLTYFQNEAQLEKSRLLSDRFSAERPKGSFSTLEIQRTEQGDSAMYLCASSFRYGLNTEAFFGQGTRLTVV.

The chain recombines TRBV6-1 with TRBJ2-7; possibly TRBD2 for D (5 bases). Germline assignment: CDR1 MNHNS and CDR2 SASEGT. The CDR3 is 14 residues long. V was trimmed by 1 base and J by 2 bases, leaving 9 bases between them. CDR3: CASSEEWGAYEQYF. CDR3 nucleotides: TGTGCCAGCAGTGAAGAGTGGGGAGCCTACGAGCAGTACTTC.

The chain recombines TRBV7-9 with TRBJ2-7; 8 bases are a match to TRBD2. Looked up from germline, CDR1 is SEHNR and CDR2 is FQNEAQ (reference sequence). Losses at the gene ends were 8 bases for V and 2 bases for J; bases not matched to a gene: 5. CDR3 length: 13 amino acids. The CDR3 reads CASRPGGTYEQYF. CDR3 DNA: TGTGCCAGCCGCCCGGGGGGGACCTACGAGCAGTACTTC.

The chain has TRBV6-6 and TRBJ2-3; the match to TRBD1 covers 11 bases. Germline-derived CDR1 and CDR2 are MNHNY and SVGAGI (reference sequence). The CDR3 consists of 16 residues. V lost 2 bases, J lost 4 bases, and 5 bases stayed unmatched. In nucleotides, the CDR3 is TGTGCCAGCAGTTACCCCGGACAGGGGGCCGCAGATACGCAGTATTTT. This translates into CASSYPGQGAADTQYF.

The chain uses TRBV15 and TRBJ1-1; D gene uncertain. The CDR3 is made up of 16 amino acids. V shed 3 bases and J shed 5 bases, with 19 bases lying between them. CDR1 is LNHNV, CDR2 YYDKDF, per germline (reference sequence). The CDR3 bases are TGTGCCACCAGCAGCCTAGAGACACCCGAGGAGACTGAAGCTTTCTTT. This codes for CATSSLETPEETEAFF. The variable domain in full, completed from reference TRBV15 and TRBJ1-1, reads DAMVIQNPRYQVTQFGKPVTLSCSQTLNHNVMYWYQQKSSQAPKLLFHYYDKDFNNEADTPDNFQSRRPNTSFCFLDIRSPGLGDTAMYLCATSSLETPEETEAFFGQGTRLTVV.